A selection of T cell receptor beta chains follows, all from one sample in a study of blood T cells in healthy people across ages. TCRdb fed the 5' RACE reads into MiXCR, producing one record per CDR3 protein. This sample has 450,000 to 650,000 distinct CDR3 sequences, with approximately 25% found just once. The sample was also linked to a second study, of T cells of mothers and their children.

The sample taken for sequencing was blood. These receptors were taken from a boy aged 10-17 years in good health. Both conserved end residues are part of each CDR3. D genes are given only for firm matches. For some rows the clone size is stated as once, few or many, or as a class when expanded; others skip it.

v_gene	abundance	j_gene	d_gene	CDR3nt	CDR3aa
TRBV27	few	TRBJ2-1	TRBD2	TGTGCCAGCAAGCCTAGCGGGTCCCCTTGGGAGTTCTTC	CASKPSGSPWEFF
TRBV20-1	-	TRBJ2-5	-	TGCAGTGCTAGTCCCCCTACGGGAGAGTCCGAGACCCAGTACTTC	CSASPPTGESETQYF
TRBV20-1	-	TRBJ1-1	-	TGCAGTGCTAGAGAGAAGGGAGTGAGCACTGAAGCTTTCTTT	CSAREKGVSTEAFF
TRBV19	-	TRBJ1-4	-	TGTGCCAGTAGTATAGATCTGGCGGGGGCCCTTGAAAAACTGTTTTTT	CASSIDLAGALEKLFF
TRBV6-2/TRBV6-3	many	TRBJ2-1	TRBD2	TGTGCCAGCAGGAAGGGACTAGCGGGGGTCAATGAGCAGTTCTTC	CASRKGLAGVNEQFF
TRBV20-1	-	TRBJ1-2	-	TGCAGTGCTAGAGAGGACGGCGGCTACACCTTC	CSAREDGGYTF
TRBV9	few	TRBJ2-5	TRBD2	TGTGCCAGCAGCCTCTCGGGACTAGCGGTTCAAGAGACCCAGTACTTC	CASSLSGLAVQETQYF
TRBV7-2	-	TRBJ2-5	TRBD2	TGTGCCAGCAGGCGGGGGGGCCGGGGTTCTGAGACCCAGTACTTC	CASRRGGRGSETQYF
TRBV4-3	few	TRBJ2-1	-	TGCGCCAGCAGCCTTTCGACTAGATGGGACAATGAGCAGTTCTTC	CASSLSTRWDNEQFF
TRBV20-1	few	TRBJ1-1	TRBD1	TGCAGTGCTAGAGACCCCCGGACAGGGGACACTGAAGCTTTCTTT	CSARDPRTGDTEAFF
TRBV9	-	TRBJ2-3	-	TGTGCCAGCAGCGGGGTCGGCGGAGATACGCAGTATTTT	CASSGVGGDTQYF
TRBV7-9	-	TRBJ2-3	-	TGTGCCAGCAGCTTAGTTCTAGCGATCAACACAGATACGCAGTATTTT	CASSLVLAINTDTQYF
TRBV28	-	TRBJ2-5	TRBD1	TGTGCCAGCAGTTCCCAAGGGGACAGTCAAGAGACCCAGTACTTC	CASSSQGDSQETQYF
TRBV5-6	few	TRBJ2-7	TRBD1	TGTGCCAGCAGCTGGGGGACAGGGGCCTACGAGCAGTACTTC	CASSWGTGAYEQYF
TRBV30	-	TRBJ1-2	-	TGTGCCTGGAGTGTACTGGGGACCCAGACTAACTATGGCTACACCTTC	CAWSVLGTQTNYGYTF
TRBV5-8	few	TRBJ1-4	-	TGTGCCAGCAGCTTGGGGCAGAGACATGAAAAACTGTTTTTT	CASSLGQRHEKLFF
TRBV6-5	few	TRBJ2-7	-	TGTGCCAGCAGTCTCGACGGGAGAGGAACCTACGAGCAGTACTTC	CASSLDGRGTYEQYF
TRBV9	few	TRBJ2-7	-	TGTGCCAGCAACGTTCTAGGACAGATCTCCTACGAGCAGTACTTC	CASNVLGQISYEQYF
TRBV20-1	many	TRBJ1-1	-	TGCAGTGCTAGAGATGAATTTGGCAAGAACACTGAAGCTTTCTTT	CSARDEFGKNTEAFF
TRBV4-3	-	TRBJ1-2	-	TGCGCCAGCAGCCAAGAGCCGGGCCTGAACTATGGCTACACCTTC	CASSQEPGLNYGYTF